This TCR beta chain came from a study of PD-1 blockade in classical Hodgkin lymphoma. Study-wide points: A significant rise in TCR diversity was seen by C4D1 for CD4+ cells but not for CD8+ cells. Complete responders' baseline diversity resembled that of newly diagnosed patients. Why repertoires differed is undefined; disease activity or prior therapy possibly contributed.

All patients relapsed after autologous stem cell transplantation, and brentuximab vedotin exposure varied. Clones were sequenced by immunoSEQ multiplex PCR, and TCRdb holds only the in-frame ones, with some missing. The data contain about 26,000 clones, approximately 67% of them singletons. This CDR3 has 15 residues. In germline, CDR1 is MGHRA, CDR2 YSYEKL. Deletions cut 4 bases from V and 0 bases from J, with 9 bases between. Notes on this clone: What it binds is unknown.

This clonotype was obtained from a human donor with classical Hodgkin lymphoma. The sample was peripheral blood mononuclear cells (PBMCs), taken before the second cycle of nivolumab. This chain connects TRBV4-1 to TRBJ1-4; D gene uncertain. Here the CDR3 reads CASSRSAATNEKLFF. Written as DNA, the CDR3 is TGCGCCAGCAGCCGGTCGGCAGCAACTAATGAAAAACTGTTTTTT.